This entry concerns a single T cell receptor (beta chain). It lacks a known antigen. Per-base quality was not reported, and no clone a single base away is much larger than it. The entry originates in a study of human T cells and chemical hapten exposure (dated by TCRdb to 2020 to 2023). Context from the whole study: For sensitization, 2% DPC in acetone was applied to a roughly 2 cm by roughly 2 cm area of upper inner arm skin. Libraries were combined into a pool for sequencing, and differences in TCR yield between samples came mainly from small differences in library volumes within the pool. Peripheral blood TCR repertoire changes were tracked in vivo in alopecia patients during primary and secondary sensitization to the hapten diphenylcyclopropenone (DPC). The mostly female patient cohort included alopecia areata with under or over 50% scalp involvement, alopecia totalis and alopecia universalis. Approximately 30 alopecia patients provided blood for TCR sequencing at one to four time points (pre-sensitization, 2, 6 and 24 weeks). Patients additionally received weekly therapeutic DPC doses to the scalp throughout the roughly 26-week study period. Patient blood was sampled pre-sensitization (week 0) and at 2, 6 and about 24 weeks after DPC sensitization. Patch testing was performed on the upper back with Finn chambers containing 0.01% DPC, and the patch tests were scored after 6 days according to International Contact Dermatitis Research Group standards. Overall study outcomes, separate from this receptor: Repeated subsampling changed both the strength of the expansion versus patch-test correlation and the threshold at which that correlation became significant. DPC sensitization did not change how many TCRs were above 1 in 1000 frequency, and no evidence was found of alterations in global repertoire structure. Alopecia, a presumed autoimmune disease, was present in all patients, so the immune response of the patients might differ from that of healthy individuals. Patch test score was positively correlated with the number of PT1 expanded TCRs, with significance at thresholds 8, 16 and 32 but not at 4. Compared with pre-sensitization or healthy control sets, expanded TCRs formed significantly more large CDR3 similarity clusters, which is consistent with antigen-driven responses.

V loses 5 bases at its end and J loses 4 bases; junction bases beyond the gene matches: 11. The CDR3 runs 17 amino acids, cysteine and phenylalanine included. The sequence is cut down to CDR3 DNA, 51 bases in frame from base 1. Per the germline V gene, SNHLY is the CDR1 and FYNNEI is the CDR2. Library construction relied on RACE. Sequencer: NextSeq 500. During library preparation, unique molecular identifiers were attached to individual cDNA molecules so that TCRs could be counted in a quantitative, reproducible way. Both TCR alpha and TCR beta chains were sequenced from each blood RNA sample. The authors processed their data as follows. A median of about 89,000 TCRs per sample was observed, with a range of about 20,000 to 700,000. The Decombinator software suite was used to annotate the V, J and CDR3 of the TCR reads. To make PS versus PT1 abundance plots, every sample was subsampled to the same number of TCRs (28,000). TCRs were defined as expanded if absent before sensitization and observed at least eight times at the 2-week time point. TCRdb ran its own pipeline on the public reads, namely fastp trimming at Q25 and MiXCR clone calling, and kept in-frame beta chains. CDR3 protein sequences are deduplicated, and each keeps its most common genes and DNA. The V and J calls here are based on TCRdb, not the publication. This sample holds tens of thousands of distinct CDR3 sequences; more than 8% were observed only once. The top ten constitute roughly a tenth of the sample.

The sample's time point label, decoded: pre-sensitization, week 0. The treatment or condition label on this specimen signifies: therapeutic diphenylcyclopropenone sensitization with weekly scalp DPC. Blood at each patch-test visit was drawn before the patch test was applied. To be eligible, patients had to be aged 18 to 70, diagnosed with alopecia and judged suitable for DPC therapy, while pregnant patients were excluded. Total RNA was isolated from unfractionated whole blood collected in Tempus Blood RNA tubes. This sequence was found in a middle-aged man with alopecia areata. Some clones in this sample may be carry-over from other donors' samples. Source: whole blood, taken in connection with sensitization to the hapten diphenylcyclopropenone (DPC). The chain is assembled from TRBV2 and TRBJ2-2, with TRBD1 identical over 9 junction bases. For the CDR3, the sequence is CASSSTGGATRTGELFF. The DNA sequence follows: TGTGCCAGCAGTTCTACAGGGGGCGCGACGCGCACCGGGGAGCTGTTTTTT.